A single sample gave rise to the 32 T cell receptor beta chains below, sequenced in a study of blood T cell repertoires in COVID-19. The data were produced by immunoSEQ multiplex PCR, yet TCRdb's version contains in-frame clones alone and is incomplete. The sample has about 68,000 clones, nearly 90% seen once. Sample: peripheral blood. These receptors were obtained from a woman in her forties or fifties with COVID-19, enrolled during active disease.

The chain carries TRBV2 and TRBJ1-6; 9 nucleotides agree with TRBD1. This CDR3 has 16 amino acids. Germline CDR1 is SNHLY and CDR2 is FYNNEI. J was trimmed by 5 bases and V by 8 bases; bases with no gene match: 10. The CDR3 region is CASRSDRGLDNSPLHF. DNA of the CDR3: TGTGCCAGCCGGTCGGACAGGGGATTGGATAATTCACCCCTCCACTTT.

The chain combines TRBV20-1 with TRBJ2-1, with 12 bases fitting TRBD2. CDR1 is DFQATT, CDR2 SNEGSKA, per germline (reference sequence). The CDR3 has 14 residues. Trimming took 3 bases from V and 10 from J; bases not matched to a gene: 7. CDR3 in DNA: TGCAGTGCTAGTCGACTAGCGGGAGTGGTCGAGCAGTTCTTC. Protein sequence: CSASRLAGVVEQFF.

This clone was observed a handful of times. J is TRBJ2-3 and V is TRBV7-2, with TRBD2 matching over 10 bases. Germline V gene data show CDR1 as SGHTA and CDR2 as FQGNSA. The J segment lost 14 bases and the V segment lost 4 bases, leaving 9 bases of the junction unmatched. The CDR3 extends over 13 amino acids. CDR3 sequence (DNA): TGTGCCAGCAGCTCGACATCTAGCGGGAGTGTGTATTTT. Encoded protein: CASSSTSSGSVYF.

J is TRBJ2-3 and V is TRBV27, with 9 bases identical to TRBD1. CDR1 and CDR2 from the germline V gene are MNHEY and SMNVEV (reference sequence). The CDR3 covers 17 residues. V was clipped by 2 bases and J by 4 bases; unmatched bases: 10. The CDR3 sequence: CASSLQGTGPGSDTQYF. The CDR3 region has the DNA TGTGCCAGCAGTTTACAAGGGACAGGGCCCGGGTCAGATACGCAGTATTTT.

The chain employs TRBV6-5 and TRBJ1-5; TRBD1 might be the D (5 bases). This CDR3 has 15 amino acids. In germline, CDR1 is MNHEY, CDR2 SVGAGI. The V and J ends lost 7 bases and 7 bases respectively, with 20 bases between them. Here the CDR3 reads CASTRTLGGGQPQHF. The CDR3 DNA is TGTGCCAGCACCCGGACGCTGGGTGGGGGGCAGCCCCAGCATTTT.

The V call is TRBV28, the J call TRBJ1-6; no definite D call. Trimming removed 6 bases at V and 8 bases at J, with 11 bases between. Germline CDR1 reads MDHEN; CDR2 reads SYDVKM. The length of the CDR3 is 13 residues. CDR3 bases: TGTGCCAGCAGGGTAGAGATGTATTCACCCCTCCACTTT. It translates to CASRVEMYSPLHF.

The chain employs TRBV7-6 and TRBJ2-7, with D maybe TRBD2 (6 bases). The V gene lost 2 bases and the J gene lost 4 bases, with 27 bases spanning the gap. The length of the CDR3 is 19 residues. Germline CDR1 is SGHVS and CDR2 is FNYEAQ. CDR3 amino acids: CASSLYPVGTGSGRYEQYF. As DNA, the CDR3 is TGTGCCAGCAGCTTATATCCTGTGGGAACCGGGAGCGGGCGGTACGAGCAGTACTTC.

The V call is TRBV5-4, the J call TRBJ2-1; D is undetermined. The CDR3 sequence is 13 residues long. Per the germline V gene, CDR1 is SGHNT and CDR2 is YYREEE (reference sequence). Trimming pared 4 bases from V and 3 bases from J, leaving 8 bases between. CDR3 nucleotide sequence: TGTGCCAGCAGCGCAATAGTCTACAATGAGCAGTTCTTC. Its translation: CASSAIVYNEQFF.

CDR3 nucleotides: TGTGCCAGCAGCCGTGGACTAACGAACACCGGGGAGCTGTTTTTT. This translates into CASSRGLTNTGELFF. V and J are TRBV11-3 and TRBJ2-2; D might be TRBD2 (6 bases). This CDR3 spans 15 amino acids. V lost 5 bases, J lost 0 bases, and 10 bases lay in between. From germline, CDR1 is SGHNT and CDR2 YENEEA.

The CDR3 DNA is TGTGCCAGCAGCCTTACAGGGGGCTACACTGAAGCTTTCTTT. Its protein product is CASSLTGGYTEAFF. The J gene is TRBJ1-1, the V gene TRBV6-2 or TRBV6-3, with 9 bases identical to TRBD1. The V and J ends lost 6 bases and 3 bases, in that order; junction bases with no gene match: 5. The CDR3 covers 14 residues. Germline V lookup: CDR1 MNHEY, CDR2 SVGEGT.

CDR3 DNA: TGTGCCAGCAGCCTTAGCTTGGAAGAGACCCAGTACTTC. Translated: CASSLSLEETQYF. The gene calls are TRBV28 and TRBJ2-5; D not certain. V was cut by 6 bases and J by 3 bases, with 11 bases left in between. From germline, CDR1 is MDHEN and CDR2 SYDVKM. The CDR3 runs 13 residues.

The gene calls are TRBV30 and TRBJ2-3; 10 bases map to TRBD2. V dropped 0 bases and J dropped 0; count of bases not matched to a gene: 3. CDR1 and CDR2 from the germline V gene are GTSNPN and SVGIG (reference sequence). The CDR3 spans 16 residues. The CDR3 nucleotides read TGTGCCTGGAGTGTACTAGCGGGGTACAGCACAGATACGCAGTATTTT. Its protein is CAWSVLAGYSTDTQYF.

This clone showed up just a few times. The rearrangement joins TRBV2 to TRBJ1-2; possible D gene TRBD1, 5 bases. CDR1 and CDR2 (germline): SNHLY, FYNNEI. The V gene lost 3 bases and the J gene lost 6 bases, with 8 bases spanning the gap. This CDR3 comprises 12 residues. The CDR3 loop is CASSDRENGYTF. The CDR3 bases are TGTGCCAGCAGTGACAGGGAAAATGGCTACACCTTC. The complete variable domain, with remaining parts taken from reference TRBV2 and TRBJ1-2, reads EPEVTQTPSHQVTQMGQEVILRCVPISNHLYFYWYRQILGQKVEFLVSFYNNEISEKSEIFDDQFSVERPDGSNFTLKIRSTKLEDSAMYFCASSDRENGYTFGSGTRLTVV.

The V and J genes are TRBV19 and TRBJ2-2; 8 bases are a match to TRBD2. Losses at the gene ends were 6 bases for V and 7 bases for J; bases not matched to a gene: 10. Looked up from germline, CDR1 is LNHDA and CDR2 is SQIVND (reference sequence). This CDR3 is built from 15 residues. CDR3 loop: CASSLQAGVNGELFF. The CDR3 DNA reads TGTGCCAGTAGCCTCCAAGCGGGAGTTAACGGGGAGCTGTTTTTT.

This chain connects TRBV12-3 or TRBV12-4 to TRBJ1-4, with D possibly TRBD1 on 6 matching bases. The CDR3 totals 13 residues. The V and J ends lost 3 bases and 7 bases respectively, with 9 bases between them. CDR3 residues: CASSFHRVEKLFF. CDR3 DNA sequence: TGTGCCAGCAGTTTCCACAGGGTTGAAAAACTGTTTTTT.

As for this clone: Its ends do not fully match the called genes, so a read error is possible. The chain recombines TRBV15 with TRBJ2-2; D is unclear. Germline assignment: CDR1 LNHNV and CDR2 YYDKDF (reference sequence). The CDR3 has 16 residues. The CDR3 DNA follows: TGTGCCACCAGCAGACCTAGTGGGTCGAACCCCGGGGAGCTGTTTTTT. This sequence encodes CATSRPSGSNPGELFF.

This clone was counted a single time. This chain connects TRBV6-2 or TRBV6-3 to TRBJ2-1, with TRBD2 matching over 8 bases. CDR1 is MNHEY, CDR2 SVGEGT, per germline. The CDR3 sequence is 16 residues long. V shed 2 bases, J shed 5 bases, and the junction held 8 bases outside the gene matches. CDR3 amino acids: CASSYRKREWDNEQFF. CDR3 in DNA: TGTGCCAGCAGTTACCGAAAGCGGGAGTGGGACAATGAGCAGTTCTTC.

The chain joins TRBV27 to TRBJ2-7; 7 bases agree with TRBD1. The CDR3 loop spans 13 amino acids. Unmatched junction bases numbered 6, after V lost 6 bases and J lost 4 bases. Germline V lookup: CDR1 MNHEY, CDR2 SMNVEV (reference sequence). CDR3 sequence (DNA): TGTGCCAGCAGCAAAAGGGGGCTATACGAGCAGTACTTC. Translation: CASSKRGLYEQYF.

The chain is built from TRBV5-4 and TRBJ2-2; D remains unclear. The CDR3 has 13 residues. In germline, CDR1 is SGHNT, CDR2 YYREEE (reference sequence). Trimming took 0 bases from V and 5 from J, leaving 5 bases between them. The CDR3 sequence is CASSLVRTGELFF. CDR3 sequence (DNA): TGTGCCAGCAGCTTGGTGAGAACCGGGGAGCTGTTTTTT.

This chain links TRBV25-1 with TRBJ2-1, with a tentative D call TRBD1 (5 bases). Germline values: CDR1 MGHDK, CDR2 SYGVNS. The CDR3 extends over 14 amino acids. V lost 8 bases and J lost 0, with 11 bases in between. As DNA, the CDR3 is TGTGCCAGCGCCAGGGTGCGCTCCTACAATGAGCAGTTCTTC. Translated: CASARVRSYNEQFF.

The V and J genes are TRBV5-5 and TRBJ2-7; TRBD2 agrees at 10 bases. Germline V gives CDR1 SGHKS, CDR2 YYEKEE (reference sequence). The CDR3 has 17 residues. Trimming cost V 3 bases and J 5 bases; bases outside gene matches: 14. CDR3: CASSSQGLLAGVDEQYF. The CDR3 DNA reads as TGTGCCAGCAGCTCTCAAGGGCTCCTAGCGGGAGTTGACGAGCAGTACTTC.

CDR3 sequence: CASSDVEVSEAFF. In DNA form, the CDR3 reads TGTGCCAGCAGTGATGTAGAGGTCTCTGAAGCTTTCTTT. V gene TRBV2 combines with J gene TRBJ1-1; D call uncertain. Germline V gives CDR1 SNHLY, CDR2 FYNNEI. This CDR3 comprises 13 residues. The ends were cut back, 3 bases at V and 6 bases at J, with 11 bases in the middle. The full variable domain, in which reference TRBV2 and TRBJ1-1 provide the parts outside the CDR3, is EPEVTQTPSHQVTQMGQEVILRCVPISNHLYFYWYRQILGQKVEFLVSFYNNEISEKSEIFDDQFSVERPDGSNFTLKIRSTKLEDSAMYFCASSDVEVSEAFFGQGTRLTVV.

This chain joins TRBV11-2 and TRBJ2-7; no clear D. CDR3 size: 12 residues. V lost 1 base, J lost 6 bases, and 7 bases lay in between. In germline, CDR1 is SGHAT, CDR2 FQNNGV. Here the CDR3 reads CASSLATGEQYF. The CDR3 region has the DNA TGTGCCAGCAGCTTAGCCACGGGCGAGCAGTACTTC.

The chain links TRBV30 to TRBJ2-1, with 14 bases matching TRBD2. Per germline, CDR1 GTSNPN and CDR2 SVGIG (reference sequence). V gave up 6 bases and J gave up 2 bases; unmatched junction bases: 9. The CDR3 is 17 amino acids. The CDR3 DNA reads TGTGCCTGCGCGGGACTAGCGGGAGAAAGGACCTACAATGAGCAGTTCTTC. Its protein is CACAGLAGERTYNEQFF. The variable domain in full, completed from reference TRBV30 and TRBJ2-1, reads SQTIHQWPATLVQPVGSPLSLECTVEGTSNPNLYWYRQAAGRGLQLLFYSVGIGQISSEVPQNLSASRPQDRQFILSSKKLLLSDSGFYLCACAGLAGERTYNEQFFGPGTRLTVL.

The chain has TRBV30 and TRBJ2-3, with D possibly matching TRBD2 (5 bases). V was cut by 0 bases and J by 2 bases, with 9 bases left in between. The CDR3 has 14 amino acids. Germline V CDR1 and CDR2: GTSNPN, SVGIG (reference sequence). The CDR3 nucleotides are TGTGCCTGGAGTGTACGAGGGTTCACAGATACGCAGTATTTT. Its protein product is CAWSVRGFTDTQYF.

V usage is TRBV28 and J usage is TRBJ2-5; the D gene is possibly TRBD2 (5 bases). Trimming stripped 2 bases from V and 1 base from J, with 8 bases between. This CDR3 is built from 14 residues. Germline-derived CDR1 and CDR2 are MDHEN and SYDVKM. CDR3 coding DNA: TGTGCCAGCAGTTTACCGCGGGTCCAAGAGACCCAGTACTTC. Encoded protein: CASSLPRVQETQYF.

The genes are TRBV3-1 (or the pseudogene TRBV3-2) and TRBJ2-3, with 8 nucleotides matching TRBD2. The V segment lost 4 bases and the J segment 7 bases; nucleotides outside the gene matches: 10. There are 15 residues in the CDR3. CDR1 and CDR2 (germline): LGHDT, YNNKEL (reference sequence). CDR3 nucleotides: TGTGCCAGCAGCCCCCGGTCCCTAGCGGGTAATACGCAGTATTTT. Protein product: CASSPRSLAGNTQYF.

The genes are TRBV19 and TRBJ1-6; tentative D call: TRBD1 (6 bases). V gave up 8 bases and J gave up 7 bases, with 15 bases separating them. The CDR3 runs 14 residues. Germline values: CDR1 LNHDA, CDR2 SQIVND (reference sequence). CDR3 DNA: TGTGCCAGTTGTCCGACAGGAACCAATTCACCCCTCCACTTT. Its translation is CASCPTGTNSPLHF.

The chain recombines TRBV7-2 with TRBJ1-2; possibly TRBD1 for D (5 bases). The CDR3 is 14 amino acids. The V gene lost 3 bases and the J gene lost 0 bases, with 8 bases spanning the gap. Per the germline V gene, CDR1 is SGHTA and CDR2 is FQGNSA. CDR3 protein: CASSFGAANYGYTF. CDR3 DNA sequence: TGTGCCAGCAGCTTTGGGGCCGCTAACTATGGCTACACCTTC.

The V call is TRBV6-5, the J call TRBJ1-2; D is ambiguous. The CDR3 spans 15 residues. V lost 0 bases, J lost 1 base, and 9 bases lay in between. Germline-derived CDR1 and CDR2 are MNHEY and SVGAGI. The CDR3 region is CASSYSKLNNYGYTF. For the CDR3, the DNA is TGTGCCAGCAGTTACTCGAAACTAAATAACTATGGCTACACCTTC.

Turning to this clone: One end of the junction is discordant with germline, which a read error may explain. The chain is built from TRBV6-5 and TRBJ2-3; the D gene is possibly TRBD1 (6 bases). Germline CDR1 MNHEY, CDR2 SVGAGI. The CDR3 sequence is 13 residues long. Here the CDR3 reads CASSRLGAVQGHF. CDR3 bases: TGTGCCAGCAGTCGGTTGGGGGCGGTCCAGGGGCATTTT.

The chain recombines TRBV28 with TRBJ1-2; D gene unclear. The V end was cut by 6 bases, the J end by 7 bases, with 12 bases between. The CDR3 sequence is 12 residues long. Germline CDR1 is MDHEN and CDR2 is SYDVKM. CDR3 residues: CASRGASLGYTF. The CDR3 nucleotides are TGTGCCAGCAGGGGCGCTTCCCTTGGCTACACCTTC.